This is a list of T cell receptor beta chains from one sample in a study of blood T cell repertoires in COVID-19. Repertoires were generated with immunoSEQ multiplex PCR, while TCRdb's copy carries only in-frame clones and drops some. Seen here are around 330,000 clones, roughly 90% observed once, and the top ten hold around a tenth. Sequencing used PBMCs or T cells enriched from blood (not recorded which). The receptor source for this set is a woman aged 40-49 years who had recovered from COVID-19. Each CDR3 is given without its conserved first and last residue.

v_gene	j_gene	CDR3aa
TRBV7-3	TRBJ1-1	ASSPQGFTEAF
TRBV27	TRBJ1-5	ASSSPQGNQPQH
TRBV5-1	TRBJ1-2	ASSTFDRDRGLGYT
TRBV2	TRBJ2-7	ASSEGLAGGLYEQY
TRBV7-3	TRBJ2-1	ASSLKAGYNEQF
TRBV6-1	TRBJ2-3	ASSEAMGLAGTEDTQY
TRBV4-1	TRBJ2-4	ASSQGATGVGLENIQY
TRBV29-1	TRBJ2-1	SVEDQGLGAYNEQF
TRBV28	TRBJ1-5	ASSSNLGRYSSAQH
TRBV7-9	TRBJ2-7	ASSSGTSGLRRY
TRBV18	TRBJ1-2	ASSPPGQGIVGYT
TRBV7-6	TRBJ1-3	ASSLEAGTGWNTIY
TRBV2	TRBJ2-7	ASSKDRVYEQY
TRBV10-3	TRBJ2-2	AISESDSGGTGELF
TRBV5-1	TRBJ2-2	ASSPTGGVTGELF
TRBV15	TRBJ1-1	ATSRGGTDKNTEAF
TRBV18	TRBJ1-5	ASSPQGGYRGDQPQH
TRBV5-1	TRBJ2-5	ASSLLAGGQETQY
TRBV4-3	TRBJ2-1	ASSLGGRAYNEQF
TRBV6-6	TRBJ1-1	ASSPNTENTEAF
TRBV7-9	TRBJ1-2	ASSLRDRTYYGYT
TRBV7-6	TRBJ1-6	ASSTGQGSAYNSPLH
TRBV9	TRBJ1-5	ASSAPGVNQPQH
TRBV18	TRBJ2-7	ASSGTGGGSYEQY
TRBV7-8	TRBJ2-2	ASSLLANTGELF
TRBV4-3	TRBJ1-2	ASSQRTGGSYGYT
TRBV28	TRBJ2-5	ASRGSGGISQETQY
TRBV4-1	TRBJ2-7	ASSQSWRDEQY
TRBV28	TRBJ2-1	ASSPPSLAGEQF
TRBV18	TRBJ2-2	ASSQQGPRELF
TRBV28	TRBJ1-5	ASRFRTDSNQPQH
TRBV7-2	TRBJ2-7	ASSSVPTSGRYYEQY
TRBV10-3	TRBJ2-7	AISDPTGKYEQY
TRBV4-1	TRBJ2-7	ASSQDATQDHYEQY
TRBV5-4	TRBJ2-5	ASSLGLAGAPNQETQY
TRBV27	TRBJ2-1	ASRLALSSYNEQF
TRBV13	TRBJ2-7	ASSPGTSYEQY
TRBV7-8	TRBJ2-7	ASSLGGQELYEQY
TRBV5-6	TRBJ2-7	ASSPTGGSSYEQY
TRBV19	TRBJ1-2	ASSTLGGNYGYT
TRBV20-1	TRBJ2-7	SVGLYEQY
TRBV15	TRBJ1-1	ATSDRTGENTEAF
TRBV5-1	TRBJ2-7	ASSLTGDFPYEQY
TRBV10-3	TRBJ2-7	AISESGGNEQY
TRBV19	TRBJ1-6	ASSRQGGNSPLH